The sequence of this TCR beta chain was determined in a study of blood T cells in healthy people across ages. Study-wide points: Observed TCR beta diversity per million T cells went down as age went up. This fall followed a roughly linear course with age. Comparison with aged donors showed that long-lived donors had more naive CD4+ cells and higher diversity.

Germline V gene sequence: CDR1 LNHNV, CDR2 YYDKDF (reference sequence). There are 16 residues in the CDR3. V trimming: 5 bases; J trimming: 5 bases; junction bases outside the gene matches: 9. A J-beta primer mix and a sample-barcoded 5' primer were used in a second PCR of roughly 7 to 12 cycles. Every individual sample yielded 3 million or more paired-end reads (each containing CDR3). TCRdb ran MiXCR on the 5' RACE reads and lists one entry per CDR3 protein. Among about 640,000 distinct CDR3 sequences listed, roughly 53% were seen once. In regard to this clonotype: Its antigen remains unknown.

The origin of this receptor is a man in his 60s in good health. Sequenced material: blood. The chain has TRBV15 and TRBJ1-6; 7 bases fit TRBD1. The CDR3 loop reads CATSPQGGINNSPLHF. CDR3 sequence (DNA): TGTGCCACCAGCCCCCAGGGGGGCATAAATAATTCACCCCTCCACTTT.